This T cell receptor beta chain was captured by sequencing in a study of long-term antiretroviral therapy in people with HIV. The CDR3 totals 13 residues. V lost 3 bases and J 0 bases, leaving 6 bases between the germline ends. Germline V gene sequence: CDR1 MDHEN, CDR2 SYDVKM. The study's findings and limits: With ART, diversity went up but was still lower than in transplant donor controls. CDR3 length ranges were narrower in HIV repertoires than in controls.

Of note for this clone: Antigen unknown.

Assay version v3.0 of immunoSEQ was used, and it was run at survey level. Sequencing was performed with immunoSEQ multiplex PCR; in TCRdb, only in-frame clones are kept and a portion is missing. This table holds 12,000 or so clones, roughly 80% found once. The receptor was derived from a woman aged 40 to 49 with HIV. The chain has TRBV28 and TRBJ2-7; D ambiguous. The material was unsorted PBMCs, obtained 0.8 years before starting antiretroviral therapy. The CDR3 sequence is CASSLLSSYEQYF. The CDR3 DNA reads as TGTGCCAGCAGTTTGCTGAGCTCCTACGAGCAGTACTTC.